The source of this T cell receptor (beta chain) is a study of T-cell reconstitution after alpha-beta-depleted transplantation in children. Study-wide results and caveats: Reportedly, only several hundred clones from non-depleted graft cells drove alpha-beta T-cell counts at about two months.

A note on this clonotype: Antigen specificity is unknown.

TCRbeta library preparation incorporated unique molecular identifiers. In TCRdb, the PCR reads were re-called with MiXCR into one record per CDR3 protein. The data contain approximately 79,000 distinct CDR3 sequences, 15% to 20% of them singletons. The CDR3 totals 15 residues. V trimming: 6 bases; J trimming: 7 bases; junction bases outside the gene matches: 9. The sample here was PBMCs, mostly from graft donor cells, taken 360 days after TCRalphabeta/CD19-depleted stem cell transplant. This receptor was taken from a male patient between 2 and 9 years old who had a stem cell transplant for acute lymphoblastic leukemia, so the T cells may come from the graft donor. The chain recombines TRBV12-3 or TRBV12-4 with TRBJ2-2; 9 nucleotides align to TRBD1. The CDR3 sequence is CASSPDRGRVGELFF. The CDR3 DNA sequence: TGTGCCAGCAGCCCCGACAGGGGGAGGGTCGGGGAGCTGTTTTTT.